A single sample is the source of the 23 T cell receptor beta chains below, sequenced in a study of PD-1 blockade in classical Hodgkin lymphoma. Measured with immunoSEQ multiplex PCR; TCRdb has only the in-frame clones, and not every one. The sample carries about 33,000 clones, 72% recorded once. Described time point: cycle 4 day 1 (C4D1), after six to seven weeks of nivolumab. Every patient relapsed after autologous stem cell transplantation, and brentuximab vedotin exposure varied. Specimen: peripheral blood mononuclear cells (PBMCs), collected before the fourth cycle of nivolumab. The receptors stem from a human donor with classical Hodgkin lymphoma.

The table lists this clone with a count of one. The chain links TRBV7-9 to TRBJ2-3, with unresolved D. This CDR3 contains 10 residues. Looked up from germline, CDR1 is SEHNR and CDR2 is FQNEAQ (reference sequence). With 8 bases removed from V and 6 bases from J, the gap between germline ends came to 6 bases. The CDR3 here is CASEADTQYF. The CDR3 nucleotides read TGTGCCAGCGAAGCGGATACGCAGTATTTT.

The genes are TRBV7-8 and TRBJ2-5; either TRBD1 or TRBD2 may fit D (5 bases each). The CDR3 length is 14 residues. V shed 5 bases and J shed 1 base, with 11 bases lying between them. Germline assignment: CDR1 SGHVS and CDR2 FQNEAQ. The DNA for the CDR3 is TGTGCCAGCAGCCCCTGGGACCGCCAAGAGACCCAGTACTTC. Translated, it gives CASSPWDRQETQYF.

The CDR3, as DNA: TGTGCCAGCTCACCAACGGTAAATCAGCCCCAGCATTTT. Translating it yields CASSPTVNQPQHF. This chain links TRBV18 with TRBJ1-5, with no clear D. The CDR3 contains 13 residues. Trimming pared 2 bases from V and 4 bases from J, leaving 6 bases between. Per the germline V gene, CDR1 is KGHSH and CDR2 is LQKENI. Full variable domain (remainder filled in from reference TRBV18 and TRBJ1-5): NAGVMQNPRHLVRRRGQEARLRCSPMKGHSHVYWYRQLPEEGLKFMVYLQKENIIDESGMPKERFSAEFPKEGPSILRIQQVVRGDSAAYFCASSPTVNQPQHFGDGTRLSIL.

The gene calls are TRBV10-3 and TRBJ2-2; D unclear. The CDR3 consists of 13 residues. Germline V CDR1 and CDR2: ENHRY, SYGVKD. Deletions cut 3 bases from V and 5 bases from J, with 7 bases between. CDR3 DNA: TGTGCCATCAGTGAACCGGAGACCGGGGAGCTGTTTTTT. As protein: CAISEPETGELFF.

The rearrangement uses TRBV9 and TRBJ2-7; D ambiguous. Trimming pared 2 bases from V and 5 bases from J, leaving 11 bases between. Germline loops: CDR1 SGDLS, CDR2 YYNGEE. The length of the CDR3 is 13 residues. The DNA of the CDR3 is TGTGCCAGCAGCGTCGCACAGCAAAACGAGCAGTACTTC. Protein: CASSVAQQNEQYF.

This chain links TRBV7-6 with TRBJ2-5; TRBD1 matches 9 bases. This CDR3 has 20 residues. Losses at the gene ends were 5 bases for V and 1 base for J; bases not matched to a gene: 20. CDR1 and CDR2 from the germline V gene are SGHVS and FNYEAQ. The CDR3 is CASSQNVPAGTGKPQETQYF. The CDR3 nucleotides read TGTGCCAGCAGCCAGAATGTCCCAGCCGGGACAGGGAAGCCCCAAGAGACCCAGTACTTC.

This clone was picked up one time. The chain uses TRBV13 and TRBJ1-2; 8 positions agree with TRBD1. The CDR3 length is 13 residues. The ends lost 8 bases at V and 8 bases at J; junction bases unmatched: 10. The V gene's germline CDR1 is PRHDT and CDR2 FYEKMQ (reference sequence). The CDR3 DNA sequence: TGTGCCAGCTGGATCCAGGGGGCCCGGGGCTACACCTTC. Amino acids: CASWIQGARGYTF.

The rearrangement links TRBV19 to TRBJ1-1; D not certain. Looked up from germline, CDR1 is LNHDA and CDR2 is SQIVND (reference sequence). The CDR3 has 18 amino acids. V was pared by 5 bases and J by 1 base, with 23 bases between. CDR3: CASSAFGVLPRRNTEAFF. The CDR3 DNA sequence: TGTGCCAGTAGTGCCTTCGGGGTACTCCCGAGGCGGAACACTGAAGCTTTCTTT.

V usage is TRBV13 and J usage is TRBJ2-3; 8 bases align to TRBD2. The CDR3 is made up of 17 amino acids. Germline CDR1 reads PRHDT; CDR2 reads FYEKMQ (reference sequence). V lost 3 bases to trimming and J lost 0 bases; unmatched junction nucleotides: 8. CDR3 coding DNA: TGTGCCAGCAGCTTTACCGCGGGGGGCGTAAGCACAGATACGCAGTATTTT. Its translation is CASSFTAGGVSTDTQYF. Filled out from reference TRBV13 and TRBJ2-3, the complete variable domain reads AAGVIQSPRHLIKEKRETATLKCYPIPRHDTVYWYQQGPGQDPQFLISFYEKMQSDKGSIPDRFSAQQFSDYHSELNMSSLELGDSALYFCASSFTAGGVSTDTQYFGPGTRLTVL.

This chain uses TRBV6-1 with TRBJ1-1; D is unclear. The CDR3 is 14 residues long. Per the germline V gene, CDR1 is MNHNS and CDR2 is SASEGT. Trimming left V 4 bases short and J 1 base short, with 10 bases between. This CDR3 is CASSVRTANTEAFF. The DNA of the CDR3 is TGTGCCAGCAGTGTAAGGACGGCGAACACTGAAGCTTTCTTT.

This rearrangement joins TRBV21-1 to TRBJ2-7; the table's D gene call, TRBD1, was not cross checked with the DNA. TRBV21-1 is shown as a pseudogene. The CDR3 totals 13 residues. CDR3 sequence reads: CASIYPGRGKHTF. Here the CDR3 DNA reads TGTGCCAGCATCTACCCAGGAAGGGGCAAACATACTTTC.

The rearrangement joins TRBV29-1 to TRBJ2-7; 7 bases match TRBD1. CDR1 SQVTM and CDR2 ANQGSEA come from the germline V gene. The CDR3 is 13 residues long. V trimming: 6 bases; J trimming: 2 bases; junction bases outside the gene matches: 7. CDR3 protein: CSVRPGQTYEQYF. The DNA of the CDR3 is TGCAGCGTGCGACCGGGACAGACCTACGAGCAGTACTTC.

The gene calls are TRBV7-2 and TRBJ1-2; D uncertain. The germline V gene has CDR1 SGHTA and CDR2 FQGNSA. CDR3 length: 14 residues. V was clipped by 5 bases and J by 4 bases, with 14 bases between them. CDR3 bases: TGTGCCAGCAGCCCAAATACGGCTTCCTATGGCTACACCTTC. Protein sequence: CASSPNTASYGYTF.

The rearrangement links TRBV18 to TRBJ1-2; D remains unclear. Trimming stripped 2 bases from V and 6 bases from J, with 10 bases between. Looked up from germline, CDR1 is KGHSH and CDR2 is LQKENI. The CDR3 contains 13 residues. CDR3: CASSPMGADGYTF. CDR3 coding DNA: TGTGCCAGCTCACCAATGGGAGCGGATGGCTACACCTTC.

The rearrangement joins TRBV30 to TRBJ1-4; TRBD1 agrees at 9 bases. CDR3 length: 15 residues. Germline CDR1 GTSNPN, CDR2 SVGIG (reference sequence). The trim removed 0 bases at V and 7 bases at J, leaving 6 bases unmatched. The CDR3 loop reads CAWSVGTGYGEKLFF. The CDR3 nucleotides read TGTGCCTGGAGTGTAGGGACAGGGTATGGTGAAAAACTGTTTTTT.

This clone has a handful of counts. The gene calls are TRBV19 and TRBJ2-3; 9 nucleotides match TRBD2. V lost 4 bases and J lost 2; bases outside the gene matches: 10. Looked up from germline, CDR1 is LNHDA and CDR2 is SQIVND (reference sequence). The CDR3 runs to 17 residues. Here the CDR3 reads CASSTSAGGFFTDTQYF. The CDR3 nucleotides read TGTGCCAGTAGTACGTCAGCGGGGGGCTTCTTCACAGATACGCAGTATTTT.

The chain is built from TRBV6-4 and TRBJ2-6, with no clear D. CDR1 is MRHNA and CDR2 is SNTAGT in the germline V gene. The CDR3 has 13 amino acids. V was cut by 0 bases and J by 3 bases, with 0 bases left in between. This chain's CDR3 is CASSDSGANVLTF. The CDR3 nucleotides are TGTGCCAGCAGTGACTCTGGGGCCAACGTCCTGACTTTC.

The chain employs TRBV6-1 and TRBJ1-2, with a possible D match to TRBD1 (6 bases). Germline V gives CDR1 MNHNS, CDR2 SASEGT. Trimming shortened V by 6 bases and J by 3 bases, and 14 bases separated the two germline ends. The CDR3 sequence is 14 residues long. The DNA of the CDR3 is TGTGCCAGCAGCGGGGGCTGGGATCACTATGGCTACACCTTC. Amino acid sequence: CASSGGWDHYGYTF.

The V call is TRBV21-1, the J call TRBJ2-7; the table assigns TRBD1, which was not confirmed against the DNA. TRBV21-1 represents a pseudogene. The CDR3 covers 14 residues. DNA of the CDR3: TGTGCCAGCAGAAGCCGGGACAGGGCTTACGAGCAGTACTTC. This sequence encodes CASRSRDRAYEQYF.

DNA for the CDR3: TGTGCCAGCAGGGGAGGACAGGGCGGAGGCACTGAAGCTTTCTTT. Translated, it gives CASRGGQGGGTEAFF. V usage is TRBV27 and J usage is TRBJ1-1; TRBD1 matches at 8 bases. The trim removed 6 bases at V and 4 bases at J, leaving 10 bases unmatched. From germline, CDR1 is MNHEY and CDR2 SMNVEV (reference sequence). The CDR3 length is 15 residues.

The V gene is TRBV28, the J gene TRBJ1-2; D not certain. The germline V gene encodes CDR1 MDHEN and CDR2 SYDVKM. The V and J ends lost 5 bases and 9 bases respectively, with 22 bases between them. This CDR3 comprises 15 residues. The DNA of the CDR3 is TGTGCCAGCAGTGCGGACGGACGGCGGCTGGTTCGCTACACCTTC. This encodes CASSADGRRLVRYTF.

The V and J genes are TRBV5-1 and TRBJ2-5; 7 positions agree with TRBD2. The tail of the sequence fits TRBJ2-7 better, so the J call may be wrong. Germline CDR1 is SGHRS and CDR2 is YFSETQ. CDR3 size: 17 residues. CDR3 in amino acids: CASSLERREGSSYEQYF. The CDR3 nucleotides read TGCGCCAGCAGCTTGGAAAGAAGGGAGGGAAGCTCCTACGAGCAGTACTTC.

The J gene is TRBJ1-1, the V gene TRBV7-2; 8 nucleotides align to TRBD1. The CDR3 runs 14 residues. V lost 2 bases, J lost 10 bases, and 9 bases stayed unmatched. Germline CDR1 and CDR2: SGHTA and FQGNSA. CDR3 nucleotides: TGTGCCAGCAGCTTACCAACAGGGGGGGTTGGAGCTTTCTTT. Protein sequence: CASSLPTGGVGAFF. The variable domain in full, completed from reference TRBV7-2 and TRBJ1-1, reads GAGVSQSPSNKVTEKGKDVELRCDPISGHTALYWYRQSLGQGLEFLIYFQGNSAPDKSGLPSDRFSAERTGGSVSTLTIQRTQQEDSAVYLCASSLPTGGVGAFFGQGTRLTVV.